This TCR beta chain was retrieved from a study of cytomegalovirus exposure and HLA in healthy donors. Primers included in the PCR were 60 Vbeta and 13 Jbeta primers. Assay used: immunoSEQ multiplex PCR; TCRdb lists only in-frame clones, some missing. The sample lists about 150,000 clones; around 79% were seen once. Concerning this clone: Its target is unknown.

In germline, CDR1 is ENHRY, CDR2 SYGVKD. The CDR3 has 16 residues. Trimming cost V 2 bases and J 4 bases; bases outside gene matches: 8. Broader study findings: Some TCR beta chains (around 160 of them) were listed as cytomegalovirus-associated. In vitro checks showed that a few CMV-associated chains really do target CMV antigens.

Sequencing used PBMCs. This chain joins TRBV10-3 and TRBJ2-1, with 7 bases matching TRBD2. The sequence derives from a human donor in good health. The CDR3 reads CAISEASGGQYNEQFF. Written as DNA, the CDR3 is TGTGCCATCAGTGAGGCTAGCGGAGGCCAATACAATGAGCAGTTCTTC.